This T cell receptor beta chain derives from a study of siplizumab effects on memory and regulatory T cells. Findings and caveats of the study: Tregs that proliferated in siplizumab cultures did not have their suppressive function confirmed.

The CDR3 covers 13 residues. Worth noting for this clone: Its antigen is still unknown.

The assay was immunoSEQ multiplex PCR, and TCRdb's table has in-frame clones only and misses some. The sample consists of 56,000 or so clones, about 98% of them appearing once. The sequence derives from a human donor in good health. The chain uses TRBV21-1 and TRBJ2-7. TRBV21-1 is noted as a pseudogene. The specimen sequenced was naive CD8+ T cells sorted from blood. The CDR3 region is CASSRKISYEQYF. In nucleotides, the CDR3 is TGTGCCAGCAGCAGAAAGATCTCCTACGAGCAGTACTTC.